The clone carrying this T cell receptor (beta chain) was seen repeatedly, ten times or more. The source of the sample is a study of T cells in Graves' hyperthyroidism and ophthalmopathy. The germline V and J ends were trimmed by 3 bases and 1 base, with 10 bases remaining between them. The CDR3 length is 15 residues. Germline-derived CDR1 and CDR2 are ENHRY and SYGVKD. TCR beta CDR3 regions were amplified from RNA. Primed by the HTBI set, a first-round RT-PCR was run on the TCR CDR3. MiXCR, run by TCRdb on the multiplex PCR reads, gives a single entry per CDR3 protein. The data show over 500,000 distinct CDR3 sequences, about 45% seen once.

This receptor was obtained from an adult woman with Graves' disease, either hyperthyroidism or ophthalmopathy (not recorded which). The rearrangement uses TRBV10-3 and TRBJ2-1; D perhaps matches TRBD2 (6 bases). Sequencing was done on a sample of peripheral blood or thyroid tissue (not recorded which). Here the CDR3 reads CAISEAAGSYNEQFF. The DNA of the CDR3 is TGTGCCATCAGTGAAGCAGCGGGTTCCTACAATGAGCAGTTCTTC.